These 20 T cell receptor beta chains were sequenced from one sample in a study of blood T cells in healthy people across ages. Through a sample-barcoded 5' primer and a J-beta primer mix, a second PCR was run for about 7 to 12 cycles. MiXCR, applied by TCRdb to the 5' RACE reads, yields one record per CDR3 protein. The repertoire holds about 1.4 million distinct CDR3 sequences, with around 55% as singletons. The sequenced sample consisted of blood. The receptors originated from a man aged 18 to 29 in good health.

The rearrangement joins TRBV20-1 to TRBJ2-3; D remains unclear. Germline V CDR1 and CDR2: DFQATT, SNEGSKA (reference sequence). This CDR3 has 11 amino acids. V was shortened by 4 bases and J by 3 bases, with 5 bases between the two germline ends. The CDR3 coding sequence is TGCAGTGCTATCCAGACAGATACGCAGTATTTT. This encodes CSAIQTDTQYF.

The chain is built from TRBV7-9 and TRBJ2-1, with 13 positions matching TRBD2. This CDR3 has 15 residues. The V segment lost 5 bases and the J segment 8 bases; nucleotides outside the gene matches: 6. CDR1 and CDR2 from the germline V gene are SEHNR and FQNEAQ (reference sequence). As DNA, the CDR3 is TGTGCCAGCAGCCTGGGGACTAGCGGGATTTATGAGCAGTTCTTC. It codes for CASSLGTSGIYEQFF.

The CDR3 nucleotides are TGCAGTGCTAGAGGGTTGGTAGGGGAGACCCAGTACTTC. This sequence encodes CSARGLVGETQYF. The chain combines TRBV20-1 with TRBJ2-5; D is unclear. Deletions cut 1 base from V and 5 bases from J, with 11 bases between. The CDR3 is 13 residues long. Looked up from germline, CDR1 is DFQATT and CDR2 is SNEGSKA (reference sequence).

This clonotype was recorded only once. This chain connects TRBV6-2 or TRBV6-3 to TRBJ1-1; the D is unclear. The CDR3 loop spans 13 amino acids. CDR1 and CDR2 (germline): MNHEY, SVGEGT. Deletions cut 2 bases from V and 2 bases from J, with 6 bases between. The DNA for the CDR3 is TGTGCCAGCAGTTACATGGCCAACACTGAAGCTTTCTTT. Its translation: CASSYMANTEAFF.

The chain couples TRBV20-1 to TRBJ2-7; D perhaps matches TRBD1 (6 bases). The CDR3 is 14 amino acids. Germline V gives CDR1 DFQATT, CDR2 SNEGSKA (reference sequence). Here the CDR3 reads CRVEQGSSYNEQYF. The CDR3 DNA reads TGCAGGGTCGAACAGGGTAGCTCCTACAATGAGCAGTACTTC.

The rearrangement joins TRBV5-1 to TRBJ2-4; 11 bases are shared with TRBD2. The J call could be wrong; TRBJ2-7 is a better fit for the DNA end. Germline V gives CDR1 SGHRS, CDR2 YFSETQ. The CDR3 is 15 amino acids. The CDR3: CASSPELAGVDEQYF. CDR3 nucleotides: TGCGCCAGCAGCCCAGAACTAGCGGGAGTTGACGAGCAGTACTTC.

This chain uses TRBV7-9 with TRBJ2-1; 14 bases match TRBD2. Per germline, CDR1 SEHNR and CDR2 FQNEAQ (reference sequence). V was pared by 5 bases and J by 8 bases, with 14 bases of the junction left unmatched. This CDR3 spans 18 amino acids. DNA for the CDR3: TGTGCCAGCAGCCCTCCTTTGAGGACTAGCGGGAGGCTTGATGAGCAGTTCTTC. This codes for CASSPPLRTSGRLDEQFF.

This clonotype was recorded a few times. The genes are TRBV5-1 and TRBJ2-1; the D is unclear. Germline CDR1 reads SGHRS; CDR2 reads YFSETQ. Between the trimmed V and J ends, which lost 4 bases and 4 bases, there was a span of 15 bases. The CDR3 is 15 residues long. This CDR3 reads CASSPLGNSYNEQFF. Written as DNA, the CDR3 is TGCGCCAGCAGCCCACTGGGAAATTCTTACAATGAGCAGTTCTTC.

This chain links TRBV25-1 with TRBJ2-5; no firm D call. CDR3 length: 13 amino acids. Between the trimmed V and J ends, which lost 8 bases and 2 bases, there was a span of 12 bases. Looked up from germline, CDR1 is MGHDK and CDR2 is SYGVNS. The CDR3: CASDTDSQETQYF. The CDR3 DNA is TGTGCCAGCGACACAGACTCACAAGAGACCCAGTACTTC.

The chain links TRBV15 to TRBJ1-2; a weak D match, TRBD1 (6 bases). Trimming left V 1 base short and J 6 bases short, with 18 bases between. The CDR3 has 16 residues. Germline CDR1 LNHNV, CDR2 YYDKDF (reference sequence). CDR3 nucleotide sequence: TGTGCCACCAGCAGAGCAGGACAGAGCCTATCCGATGGCTACACCTTC. Translated: CATSRAGQSLSDGYTF.

The V gene is TRBV7-9, the J gene TRBJ1-1; no firm D call. CDR3 length: 15 amino acids. Germline-derived CDR1 and CDR2 are SEHNR and FQNEAQ (reference sequence). V lost 6 bases and J lost 3, with 17 bases in between. CDR3 nucleotides: TGTGCCAGCAGTCCGGGCGGAGGAAGGGACACTGAAGCTTTCTTT. This codes for CASSPGGGRDTEAFF.

The chain is built from TRBV12-3 or TRBV12-4 and TRBJ1-1, with D perhaps matching TRBD1 (6 bases). V was clipped by 4 bases and J by 6 bases, with 12 bases between them. The CDR3 is made up of 13 amino acids. As DNA, the CDR3 is TGTGCCAGCAGTTACAGGGAAAGGCCTGAAGCTTTCTTT. Translated, it gives CASSYRERPEAFF.

This clonotype was counted only a few times. The chain uses TRBV6-1 and TRBJ2-5; TRBD1 is a possible D gene (5 bases). V shed 1 base and J shed 1 base, with 7 bases lying between them. Germline-derived CDR1 and CDR2 are MNHNS and SASEGT. This CDR3 comprises 14 residues. In nucleotides, the CDR3 is TGTGCCAGCAGTGAAGGACAGTTCCAAGAGACCCAGTACTTC. Its translation is CASSEGQFQETQYF.

The chain uses TRBV5-5 and TRBJ2-7; D assignment may be TRBD1 or TRBD2 (5 bases each). V lost 8 bases and J 3 bases, leaving 18 bases between the germline ends. The CDR3 is made up of 14 amino acids. Per germline, CDR1 SGHKS and CDR2 YYEKEE (reference sequence). CDR3 in DNA: TGTGCCAGTAGTTTCACCGGGGCCCACTACGAGCAGTACTTC. It is translated as CASSFTGAHYEQYF. Based on the CDR3 plus reference TRBV5-5 and TRBJ2-7, the full variable domain is DAGVTQSPTHLIKTRGQQVTLRCSPISGHKSVSWYQQVLGQGPQFIFQYYEKEERGRGNFPDRFSARQFPNYSSELNVNALLLGDSALYLCASSFTGAHYEQYFGPGTRLTVT.

The chain joins TRBV10-3 to TRBJ2-3; D possibly uses TRBD1 or TRBD2 (5 bases each). The CDR3 totals 13 residues. Trimming stripped 6 bases from V and 2 bases from J, with 9 bases between. Germline V gene lookup returns CDR1 ENHRY and CDR2 SYGVKD. The CDR3: CAIRGDDTDTQYF. The CDR3 nucleotides read TGTGCCATCAGGGGGGACGACACAGATACGCAGTATTTT.

This sequence joins TRBV7-2 and TRBJ2-3; 8 bases fit TRBD2. This CDR3 is built from 18 residues. The germline gives CDR1 SGHTA, CDR2 FQGNSA. The V gene end was trimmed by 1 base and the J gene end by 6 bases; junction bases not matched to a gene: 15. The CDR3 sequence is CASSLVGPSGGGGDTQYF. The DNA for the CDR3 is TGTGCCAGCAGCTTAGTTGGGCCCAGCGGGGGCGGTGGGGATACGCAGTATTTT.

V gene TRBV4-3 combines with J gene TRBJ2-3, with 10 bases that match TRBD2. Germline assignment: CDR1 LGHNA and CDR2 YSLEER. CDR3 length: 19 amino acids. V was pared by 0 bases and J by 0 bases, with 9 bases of the junction left unmatched. The CDR3 spells CASSQEGSSGGPSTDTQYF. The CDR3, as DNA: TGCGCCAGCAGCCAAGAGGGTTCTAGCGGGGGACCCAGCACAGATACGCAGTATTTT.

This sequence joins TRBV4-3 and TRBJ2-5; D assignment may be TRBD1 or TRBD2 (7 bases each). With the DNA end fitting TRBJ2-7 better, the J assignment may be wrong. This CDR3 is 15 amino acids long. Germline CDR1 is LGHNA and CDR2 is YSLEER. CDR3 loop: CASSKGEGAGDEQYF. CDR3 coding DNA: TGCGCCAGCAGCAAGGGGGAGGGGGCCGGTGACGAGCAGTACTTC.

The CDR3 DNA reads as TGTGCCATCAGTGAGCGCGGACAGACGAACACTGAAGCTTTCTTT. Translation: CAISERGQTNTEAFF. The rearrangement joins TRBV10-3 to TRBJ1-1; maybe TRBD1 (6 bases). From germline, CDR1 is ENHRY and CDR2 SYGVKD. This CDR3 comprises 15 residues. V gave up 2 bases and J gave up 1 base, with 11 bases separating them.

The table lists this clonotype with a few counts. The rearrangement links TRBV7-2 to TRBJ2-3; 10 nucleotides align to TRBD2. The germline CDR1 and CDR2 sequences are SGHTA and FQGNSA. This CDR3 is 16 amino acids long. V shed 2 bases and J 2 bases; nucleotides not matched to a gene: 4. The DNA of the CDR3 is TGTGCCAGCAGCTTAAATAGCGGGGGGACCACAGATACGCAGTATTTT. The encoded protein is CASSLNSGGTTDTQYF.